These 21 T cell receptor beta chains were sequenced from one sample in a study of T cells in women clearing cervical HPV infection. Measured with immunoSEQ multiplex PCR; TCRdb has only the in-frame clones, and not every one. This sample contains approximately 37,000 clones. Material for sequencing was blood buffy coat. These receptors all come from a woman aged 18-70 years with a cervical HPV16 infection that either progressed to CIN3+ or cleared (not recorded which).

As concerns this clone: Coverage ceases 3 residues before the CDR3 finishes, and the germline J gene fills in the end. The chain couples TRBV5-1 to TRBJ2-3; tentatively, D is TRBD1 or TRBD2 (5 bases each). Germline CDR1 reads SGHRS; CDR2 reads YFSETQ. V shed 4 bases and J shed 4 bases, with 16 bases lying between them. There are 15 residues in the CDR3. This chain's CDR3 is CASSPAQGDADTQYF. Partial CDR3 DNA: TGCGCCAGCAGCCCCGCGCAGGGAGACGCAGATACG.

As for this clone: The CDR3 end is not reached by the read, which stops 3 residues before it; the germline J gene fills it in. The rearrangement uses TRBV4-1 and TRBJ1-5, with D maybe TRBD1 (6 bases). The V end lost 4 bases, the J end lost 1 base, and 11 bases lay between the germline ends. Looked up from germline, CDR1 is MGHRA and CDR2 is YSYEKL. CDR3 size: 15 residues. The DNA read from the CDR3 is TGCGCCAGCAGCCCTTACAGGGACAGCAATCAGCCC. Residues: CASSPYRDSNQP. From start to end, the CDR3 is CASSPYRDSNQPQHF.

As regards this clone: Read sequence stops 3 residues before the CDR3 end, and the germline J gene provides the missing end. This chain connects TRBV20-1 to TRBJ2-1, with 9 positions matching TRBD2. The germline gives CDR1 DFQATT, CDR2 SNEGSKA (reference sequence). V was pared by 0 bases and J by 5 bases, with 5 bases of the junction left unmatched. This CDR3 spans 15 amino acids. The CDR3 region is CSARDPAGGNNEQFF. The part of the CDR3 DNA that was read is TGCAGTGCTAGAGATCCTGCGGGAGGGAACAATGAG.

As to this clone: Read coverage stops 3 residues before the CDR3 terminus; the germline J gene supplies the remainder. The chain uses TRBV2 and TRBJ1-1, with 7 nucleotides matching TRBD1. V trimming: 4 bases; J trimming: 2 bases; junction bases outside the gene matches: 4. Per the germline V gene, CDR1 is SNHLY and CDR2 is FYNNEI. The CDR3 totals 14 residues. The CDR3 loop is CASSGGTVNTEAFF. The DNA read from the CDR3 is TGTGCCAGCAGTGGGGGGACAGTTAACACTGAA.

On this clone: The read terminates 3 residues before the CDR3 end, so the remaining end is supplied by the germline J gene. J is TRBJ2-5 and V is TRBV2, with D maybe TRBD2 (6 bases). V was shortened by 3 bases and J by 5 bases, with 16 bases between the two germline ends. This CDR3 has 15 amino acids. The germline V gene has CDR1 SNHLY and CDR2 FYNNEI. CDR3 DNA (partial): TGTGCCAGCAGTGACGGGGGACGGGAAGAGGAGACC. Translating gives CASSDGGREEET. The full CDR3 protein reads CASSDGGREEETQYF.

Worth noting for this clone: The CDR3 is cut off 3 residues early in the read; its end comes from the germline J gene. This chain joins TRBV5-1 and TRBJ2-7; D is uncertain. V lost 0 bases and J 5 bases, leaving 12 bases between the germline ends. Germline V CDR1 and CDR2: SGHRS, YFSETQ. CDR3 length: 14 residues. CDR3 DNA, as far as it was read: TGCGCCAGCAGCTTGGAAGGCGGTCCCAACGAG. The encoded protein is CASSLEGGPNE. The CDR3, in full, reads CASSLEGGPNEQYF.

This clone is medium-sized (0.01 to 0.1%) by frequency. CDR3 sequence: CASIESLSYEQYF. CDR3 DNA, as far as it was read: TGTGCCAGCATTGAGTCTCTCTCCTACGAG. The rearrangement links TRBV2 to TRBJ2-7, with D unresolved. The DNA ends 3 residues before the CDR3 does, and the rest of the CDR3 is filled in from the germline J gene. The CDR3 is 13 amino acids. The germline CDR1 and CDR2 sequences are SNHLY and FYNNEI. Trimming took 7 bases from V and 0 from J, leaving 10 bases between them.

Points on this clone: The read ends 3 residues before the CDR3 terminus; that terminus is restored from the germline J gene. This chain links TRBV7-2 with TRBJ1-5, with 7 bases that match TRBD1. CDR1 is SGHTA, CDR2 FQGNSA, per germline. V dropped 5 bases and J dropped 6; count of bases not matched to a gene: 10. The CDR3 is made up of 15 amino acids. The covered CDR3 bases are TGTGCCAGCAGCAAGACAGGGCAGTACGGTCAGCCC. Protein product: CASSKTGQYGQP. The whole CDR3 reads CASSKTGQYGQPQHF.

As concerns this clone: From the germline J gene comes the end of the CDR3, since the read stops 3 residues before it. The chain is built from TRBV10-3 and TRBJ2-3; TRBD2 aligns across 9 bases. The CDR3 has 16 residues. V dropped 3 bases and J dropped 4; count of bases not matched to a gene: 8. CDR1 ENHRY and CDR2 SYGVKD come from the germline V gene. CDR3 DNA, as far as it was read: TGTGCCATCAGTGACCGGACTAGCGATAGCGCAGATACG. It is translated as CAISDRTSDSADT. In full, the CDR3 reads CAISDRTSDSADTQYF.

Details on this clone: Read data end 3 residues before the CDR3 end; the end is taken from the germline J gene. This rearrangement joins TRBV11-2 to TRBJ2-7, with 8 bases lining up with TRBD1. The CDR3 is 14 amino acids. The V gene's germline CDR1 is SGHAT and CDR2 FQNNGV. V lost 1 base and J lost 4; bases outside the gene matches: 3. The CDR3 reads CASSLGTGTYEQYF. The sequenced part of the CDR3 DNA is TGTGCCAGCAGCTTAGGGACAGGGACTTACGAG.

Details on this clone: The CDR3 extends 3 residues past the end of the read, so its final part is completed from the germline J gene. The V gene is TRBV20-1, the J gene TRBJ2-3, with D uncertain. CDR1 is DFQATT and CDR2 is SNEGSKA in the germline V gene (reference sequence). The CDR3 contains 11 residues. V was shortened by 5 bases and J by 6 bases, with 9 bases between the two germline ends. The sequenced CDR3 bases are TGCAGTGCTGTTACTGGTGATACG. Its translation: CSAVTGDT. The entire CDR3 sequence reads CSAVTGDTQYF.

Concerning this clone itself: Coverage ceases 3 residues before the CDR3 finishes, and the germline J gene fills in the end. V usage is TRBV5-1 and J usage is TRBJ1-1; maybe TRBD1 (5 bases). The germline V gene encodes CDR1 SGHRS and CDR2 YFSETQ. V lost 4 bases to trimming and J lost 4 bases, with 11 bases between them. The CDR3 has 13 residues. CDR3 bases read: TGCGCCAGCAGCCCGGGGGTATCCACTGAA. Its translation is CASSPGVSTE. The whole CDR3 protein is CASSPGVSTEAFF.

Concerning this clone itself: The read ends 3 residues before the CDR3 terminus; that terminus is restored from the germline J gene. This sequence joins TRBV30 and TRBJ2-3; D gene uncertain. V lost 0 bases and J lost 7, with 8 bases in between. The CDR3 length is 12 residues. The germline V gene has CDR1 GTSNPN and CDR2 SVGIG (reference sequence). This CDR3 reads CAWSVQGNTQYF. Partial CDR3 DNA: TGTGCCTGGAGTGTGCAAGGTAATACG.

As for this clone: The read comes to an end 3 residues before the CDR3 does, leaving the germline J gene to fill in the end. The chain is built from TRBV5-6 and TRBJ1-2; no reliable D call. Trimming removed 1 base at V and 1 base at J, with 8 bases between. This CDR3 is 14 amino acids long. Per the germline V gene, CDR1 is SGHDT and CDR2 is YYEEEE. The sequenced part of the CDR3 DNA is TGTGCCAGCAGCTTGCTCAGTGATAACTATGGC. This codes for CASSLLSDNYG. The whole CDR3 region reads CASSLLSDNYGYTF.

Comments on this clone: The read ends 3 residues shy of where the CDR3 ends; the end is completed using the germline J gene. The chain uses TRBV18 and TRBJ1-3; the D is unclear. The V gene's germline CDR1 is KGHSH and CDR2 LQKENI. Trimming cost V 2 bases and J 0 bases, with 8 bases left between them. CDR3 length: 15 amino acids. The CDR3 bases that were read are TGTGCCAGCTCACCATCCAGTGTCTCTGGAAACACC. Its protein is CASSPSSVSGNT. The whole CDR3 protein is CASSPSSVSGNTIYF.

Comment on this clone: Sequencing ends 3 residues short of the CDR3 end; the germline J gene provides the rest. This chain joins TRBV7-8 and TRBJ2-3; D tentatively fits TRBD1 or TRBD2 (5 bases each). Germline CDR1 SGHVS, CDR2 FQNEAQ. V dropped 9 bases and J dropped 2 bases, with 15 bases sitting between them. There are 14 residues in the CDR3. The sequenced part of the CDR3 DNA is TGTGCCAGTTGTGAGGGGAGCCACACAGATACG. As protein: CASCEGSHTDT. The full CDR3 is CASCEGSHTDTQYF.

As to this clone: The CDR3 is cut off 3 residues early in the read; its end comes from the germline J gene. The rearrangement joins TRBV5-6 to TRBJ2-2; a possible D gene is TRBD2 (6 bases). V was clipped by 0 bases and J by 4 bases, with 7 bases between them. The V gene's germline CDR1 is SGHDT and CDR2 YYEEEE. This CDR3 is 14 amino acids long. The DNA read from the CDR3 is TGTGCCAGCAGCTTGGGGGACTCCACCGGGGAG. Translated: CASSLGDSTGE. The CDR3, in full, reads CASSLGDSTGELFF.

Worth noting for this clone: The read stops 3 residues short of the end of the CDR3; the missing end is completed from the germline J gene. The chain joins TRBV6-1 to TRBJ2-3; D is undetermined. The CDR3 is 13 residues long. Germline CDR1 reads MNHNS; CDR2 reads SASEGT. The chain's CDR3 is CASREYSNQPQYF. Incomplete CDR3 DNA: TGTGCCAGCAGGGAATATAGCAATCAGCCG.

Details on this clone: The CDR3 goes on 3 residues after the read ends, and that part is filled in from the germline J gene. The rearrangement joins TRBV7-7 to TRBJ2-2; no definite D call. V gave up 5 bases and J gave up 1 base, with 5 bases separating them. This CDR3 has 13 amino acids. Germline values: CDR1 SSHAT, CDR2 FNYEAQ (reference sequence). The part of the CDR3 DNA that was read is TGTGCCAGCAGCCCCCAGAACACCGGGGAG. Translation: CASSPQNTGE. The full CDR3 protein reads CASSPQNTGELFF.

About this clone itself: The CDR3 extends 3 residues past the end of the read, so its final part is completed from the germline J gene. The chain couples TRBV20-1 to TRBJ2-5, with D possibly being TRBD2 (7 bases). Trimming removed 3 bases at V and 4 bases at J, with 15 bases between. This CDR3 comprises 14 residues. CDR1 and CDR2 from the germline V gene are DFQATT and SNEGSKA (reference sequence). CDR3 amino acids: CSASTPGGPETQYF. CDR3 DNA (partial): TGCAGTGCTAGCACCCCCGGGGGGCCAGAGACC.

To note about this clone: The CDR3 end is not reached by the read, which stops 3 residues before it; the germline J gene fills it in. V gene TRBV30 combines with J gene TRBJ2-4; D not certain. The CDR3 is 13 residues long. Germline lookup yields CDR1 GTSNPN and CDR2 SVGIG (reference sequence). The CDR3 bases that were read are TGTGCCTGGCTCGGTGAAAGTGCGGATGGT. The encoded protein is CAWLGESADG. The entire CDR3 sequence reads CAWLGESADGQYF.